The clone carrying this T cell receptor (beta chain) was counted once. What it binds is unknown. Libraries were prepared by immunoSEQ multiplex PCR; TCRdb keeps only in-frame clonotypes and omits some of them. The sample holds some 80,000 clones; around 96% are singletons and the top ten take approximately 1.2%. This entry is derived from a study of cytomegalovirus exposure and HLA in healthy donors. About the research overall: In a later analysis, the roughly 120 validation repertoires were reported to have used the same platform as the approximately 700 first-cohort repertoires. Study observations and caveats: Cytomegalovirus-associated TCR beta chains were listed, numbering 150 to 200. The tendency of first-cohort TCR clusters to co-occur in the 120 or so validation repertoires emerged from a later analysis.

The V segment lost 4 bases and the J segment 4 bases; nucleotides outside the gene matches: 17. The CDR3 sequence is 17 residues long. Germline loops: CDR1 SGHRS, CDR2 YFSETQ. The source is a woman aged 18 to 35 in good health and CMV-seronegative. The sequenced sample consisted of PBMCs. V is TRBV5-1 and J is TRBJ2-7; 7 nucleotides agree with TRBD2. CDR3 sequence reads: CASSLLASGHLGYEQYF. In DNA form, the CDR3 reads TGCGCCAGCAGCCTCCTCGCTAGCGGCCACCTCGGATACGAGCAGTACTTC.